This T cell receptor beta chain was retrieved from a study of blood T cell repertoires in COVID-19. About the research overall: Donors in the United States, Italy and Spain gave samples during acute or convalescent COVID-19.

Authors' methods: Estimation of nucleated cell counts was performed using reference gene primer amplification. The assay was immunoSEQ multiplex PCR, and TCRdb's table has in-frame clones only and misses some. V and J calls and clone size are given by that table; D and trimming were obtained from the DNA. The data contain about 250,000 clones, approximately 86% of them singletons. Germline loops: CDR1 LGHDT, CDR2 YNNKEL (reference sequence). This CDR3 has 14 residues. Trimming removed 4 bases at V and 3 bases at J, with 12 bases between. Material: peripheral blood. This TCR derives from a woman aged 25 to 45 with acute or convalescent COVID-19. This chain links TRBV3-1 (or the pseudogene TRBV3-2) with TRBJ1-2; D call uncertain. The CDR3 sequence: CASSRRGEDYGYTF. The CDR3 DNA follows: TGTGCCAGCAGCCGCCGGGGAGAGGACTATGGCTACACCTTC.